The clone carrying this T cell receptor beta chain has at least ten counts. As yet, its antigen is unknown. Trimming removed 1 base at V and 7 bases at J, with 11 bases between. CDR3 length equals 14 residues. Germline CDR1 reads SEHNR; CDR2 reads FQNEAQ (reference sequence). The sample originates from a study of T cell repertoires in cytomegalovirus infection. The study's findings and limits: CMV-specific TCR beta clonotypes restricted by HLA-C were the ones dominating the ex vivo response. Cumulative public TCR beta family frequency identified CMV carriers with the relevant HLA.

TCRdb analysed the reads with MiXCR anew, one entry per CDR3 protein. The repertoire holds fewer than 550,000 distinct CDR3 sequences, around 27% seen once, with roughly 13% in the top ten. The V gene is TRBV7-9, the J gene TRBJ1-5; no reliable D call. The clonotype was recovered from a human donor in good health (CMV status not recorded). Some clones in this sample may be carry-over from other donors' samples. Material for sequencing was PBMCs. The CDR3 sequence: CASSLGGGGQPQHF. In nucleotides, the CDR3 is TGTGCCAGCAGCTTAGGGGGTGGCGGGCAGCCCCAGCATTTT.